This is a list of T cell receptor beta chains from one sample in a study of identical twins. TCRdb used MiXCR to reprocess the 5' RACE reads, holding one entry per CDR3 protein. In the table there are some 760,000 distinct CDR3 sequences, 15% to 20% of which are singletons. The sample was also linked to a second study, of T cells expressing NK-cell markers.

Sequencing was done on a sample of PBMCs. Source of these receptors: a woman aged 18-29 years in good health. Both conserved end residues are part of each CDR3. Each record gives: V gene, J gene, CDR3 length, D gene, clone size, CDR3 DNA, CDR3 protein. The D gene is left open where the match is weak. The size field is filled for only some rows; it gives once, few, many or a size class.

>TRBV6-1|TRBJ2-7|11|.|.
TGTGCCAGCCTGTCTTTCTACGAGCAGTACTTC
CASLSFYEQYF
>TRBV14|TRBJ2-1|19|TRBD2|few
TGTGCCAGCAGGCGTACCGGGACTAGCGAGATTCTTGGCTACAATGAGCAGTTCTTC
CASRRTGTSEILGYNEQFF
>TRBV3-1|TRBJ2-7|13|.|.
TGTGCCAGCAGCCAAAGCCCCCTAGGTGAGCAGTACTTC
CASSQSPLGEQYF
>TRBV18|TRBJ2-1|15|TRBD2|few
TGTGCCAGCTCTCCGAATCCTAGCGGGGACAATGAGCAGTTCTTC
CASSPNPSGDNEQFF
>TRBV20-1|TRBJ2-1|15|TRBD2|.
TGCAGTGCTGGGACTAGCGGGGCCATCTACAATGAGCAGTTCTTC
CSAGTSGAIYNEQFF
>TRBV20-1|TRBJ2-7|14|TRBD1|.
TGCAGTGCTATTATGGGGACAGGGAAATCGTTTTTGCACTTC
CSAIMGTGKSFLHF
>TRBV12-3/TRBV12-4|TRBJ2-5|15|TRBD2|.
TGTGCCAGCAGCTCCCCCCTCCGGGGGGGAGGGACCCAGTACTTC
CASSSPLRGGGTQYF
>TRBV10-3|TRBJ2-3|19|TRBD2|few
TGTGCCATCAGTAGGACTAGCGGGAGGGGTGGATATTTCACAGATACGCAGTATTTT
CAISRTSGRGGYFTDTQYF
>TRBV9|TRBJ2-1|13|TRBD2|.
TGTGCCAGCTCGGCTAGCGGGGACAATGAGCAGTTCTTC
CASSASGDNEQFF
>TRBV10-1|TRBJ2-5|14|.|few
TGCGCCAGCAGTGAAGACCCATACCAAGAGACCCAGTACTTC
CASSEDPYQETQYF
>TRBV7-2|TRBJ2-1|15|TRBD2|many
TGTGCCAGCAGCTTACTAGCGGGAGGTGGAAATGAGCAGTTCTTC
CASSLLAGGGNEQFF
>TRBV10-3|TRBJ2-1|14|.|.
TGTGCCATCACGCCGACGACCTCCTACAATGAGCAGTTCTTC
CAITPTTSYNEQFF
>TRBV5-1|TRBJ2-1|18|TRBD2|.
TGCGCCAGCAGCTTGGAGGGACTAGCGGGGTACTCCTACAATGAGCAGTTCTTC
CASSLEGLAGYSYNEQFF
>TRBV24-1|TRBJ2-1|13|TRBD2|many
TGTGCCACCAGTGCACTAGCGGGAGGGCCGCAGTTCTTC
CATSALAGGPQFF
>TRBV20-1|TRBJ2-1|12|.|.
TGCAGTGCCCGGACAGTGGGGAATGAGCAGTTCTTC
CSARTVGNEQFF
>TRBV4-2|TRBJ2-7|16|TRBD1|few
TGTGCCAGCAGCCAAAAACCGGGACAGGGCCTCTACGAGCAGTACTTC
CASSQKPGQGLYEQYF
>TRBV12-3/TRBV12-4|TRBJ2-1|12|.|.
TGTGCCAGCAGGGGAGACTTCAATGAGCAGTTCTTC
CASRGDFNEQFF
>TRBV7-8|TRBJ2-5|16|TRBD1|.
TGTGCCAGCAGCTTAGCCTCCGACAGGGGGCGAGAGACCCAGTACTTC
CASSLASDRGRETQYF
>TRBV7-2|TRBJ2-5|15|.|few
TGTGCCAGCAGCTTAGGATATAGCATTTTGGAGACCCAGTACTTC
CASSLGYSILETQYF
>TRBV5-1|TRBJ2-7|14|.|few
TGCGCCAGCAACCTGGGACTTCTGACCTACGAGCAGTACTTC
CASNLGLLTYEQYF
>TRBV15|TRBJ2-3|15|.|few
TGTGCCACCAGCAGCTCGATAGGGGTTACAGATACGCAGTATTTT
CATSSSIGVTDTQYF
>TRBV9|TRBJ2-7|15|.|.
TGTGCCAGCAGCGTAGAACAGGGATTGGCCTACGAGCAGTACTTC
CASSVEQGLAYEQYF
>TRBV9|TRBJ2-1|14|TRBD1|.
TGTGCCAGCAGCGTAGGGACAGGGTACAATGAGCAGTTCTTC
CASSVGTGYNEQFF
>TRBV20-1|TRBJ1-5|15|.|.
TGCAGTGCTACCACATGGACAGCCCTAAATCAGCCCCAGCATTTT
CSATTWTALNQPQHF
>TRBV15|TRBJ2-2|16|TRBD1|.
TGTGCCACCAGCGGAGACAGGGGGCTAAACACCGGGGAGCTGTTTTTT
CATSGDRGLNTGELFF
>TRBV20-1|TRBJ2-3|10|.|few
TGCAGTGCTACATGGGATACGCAGTATTTT
CSATWDTQYF
>TRBV15|TRBJ2-5|13|.|.
TGTGCCACCAGCTACCCTATTCAAGAGACCCAGTACTTC
CATSYPIQETQYF
>TRBV20-1|TRBJ1-1|12|TRBD1|many
TGCAGTGCTTTGTCACAGGGGCGATCGGCTTTCTTT
CSALSQGRSAFF
>TRBV6-5|TRBJ1-2|14|.|few
TGTGCCAGCAGTTACGGGGAGTGGAGTTATGGCTACACCTTC
CASSYGEWSYGYTF
>TRBV7-2|TRBJ2-3|15|.|.
TGTGCCAGCGGTCCCTGGGGGATAGGCCCAGATACGCAGTATTTT
CASGPWGIGPDTQYF
>TRBV10-3|TRBJ1-3|13|TRBD1|few
TGTGCCACCTCCGACAGGGGTGGAAACACCATATATTTT
CATSDRGGNTIYF
>TRBV29-1|TRBJ1-1|14|.|.
TGCAGCGTTGAGGACGGAATAGGGAACACTGAAGCTTTCTTT
CSVEDGIGNTEAFF
>TRBV12-3/TRBV12-4|TRBJ1-2|13|.|many
TGTGCCAGCAGTTTGAGGGGCCTAGGCGGCTACACCTTC
CASSLRGLGGYTF
>TRBV19|TRBJ1-2|12|.|few
TGTGCCAGTAGTATCCAGGGCCGGGGCTACACCTTC
CASSIQGRGYTF
>TRBV6-5|TRBJ1-1|16|.|.
TGTGCCAGCAGTTACTACCGACAGGACCCGAACACTGAAGCTTTCTTT
CASSYYRQDPNTEAFF
>TRBV12-3/TRBV12-4|TRBJ2-4|12|.|once
TGTGCCAGCAGTTTGGTTCGCCAGCGAGAGCTCTTC
CASSLVRQRELF
>TRBV27|TRBJ2-7|14|.|once
TGTGCCAGCCTCCGTTTTGCCGGCTCCTACGAGCAGTACTTC
CASLRFAGSYEQYF
>TRBV4-3|TRBJ2-1|15|TRBD2|.
TGCGCCAGCAGCCAACAAACCGGGAGGGTCAATGAGCAGTTCTTC
CASSQQTGRVNEQFF
>TRBV12-3/TRBV12-4|TRBJ2-5|18|TRBD2|.
TGTGCCAGCAGTTTTGAGCGGGAGGACTGGGAGGGCCAAGAGACCCAGTACTTC
CASSFEREDWEGQETQYF
>TRBV4-3|TRBJ2-1|17|TRBD2|.
TGCGCCAGCAGCCCCGGGACTAGCGGAGGAAGGCGGAATGAGCAGTTCTTC
CASSPGTSGGRRNEQFF
>TRBV5-1|TRBJ2-7|16|.|.
TGCGCCAGCAGCTCCCCTACAGGGGGAGGGAACTACGAGCAGTACTTC
CASSSPTGGGNYEQYF
>TRBV9|TRBJ1-2|14|.|.
TGTGCCAGCAGCGTAGCGGGAACCAACTATGGCTACACCTTC
CASSVAGTNYGYTF
>TRBV10-3|TRBJ2-7|17|.|few
TGTGCCATCAGTGAGGGCCCAGTTCTACCGAGCTCCTACGAGCAGTACTTC
CAISEGPVLPSSYEQYF
>TRBV10-3|TRBJ2-2|17|.|many
TGTGCCATCAGTGAGTCTGTAGGCAGCTCGAACACCGGGGAGCTGTTTTTT
CAISESVGSSNTGELFF
>TRBV5-5|TRBJ2-1|14|TRBD2|.
TGTGCCAGCAGCTTGGGTCTAGCGGGAGGCCTCCAGTTCTTC
CASSLGLAGGLQFF
>TRBV27|TRBJ1-1|15|.|few
TGTGCCAGCAGTTTATCCGGACAGCTTGGCACTGAAGCTTTCTTT
CASSLSGQLGTEAFF
>TRBV5-1|TRBJ2-5|17|.|few
TGCGCCAGCAGCTTGTTAGGTGTCGTAGTTGCCCAAGAGACCCAGTACTTC
CASSLLGVVVAQETQYF
>TRBV12-3/TRBV12-4|TRBJ1-3|15|.|few
TGTGCCAGCAGTTGGGCGAGAAGCTCTGGAAACACCATATATTTT
CASSWARSSGNTIYF
>TRBV14|TRBJ1-4|14|.|.
TGTGCCAGCAGCCAAGGAGGGGTAGGCGAAAAACTGTTTTTT
CASSQGGVGEKLFF
>TRBV7-7|TRBJ2-5|14|.|.
TGTGCTAGCAGCTTTCGGTTCTTTCAAGAGACCCAGTACTTC
CASSFRFFQETQYF
>TRBV4-3|TRBJ2-3|13|.|few
TGCGCCAGCAGCCAAGATACGGGGTATACGCAGTATTTT
CASSQDTGYTQYF
>TRBV9|TRBJ2-1|17|TRBD2|few
TGTGCCAGCAGCGTAGAGAGCTGGCGGGGGGCGGACAATGAGCAGTTCTTC
CASSVESWRGADNEQFF
>TRBV11-2|TRBJ2-1|15|.|.
TGTGCCAGCCGCCGAGGCCTGCTTGCCTACAATGAGCAGTTCTTC
CASRRGLLAYNEQFF
>TRBV20-1|TRBJ2-5|13|.|.
TGCAGTGCCCCTGGCAGGGGGAGGGAGACCCAGTACTTC
CSAPGRGRETQYF
>TRBV10-3|TRBJ2-7|11|.|few
TGTGCCATCAGTGAAGGCGACGAGCAGTACTTC
CAISEGDEQYF
>TRBV6-5|TRBJ2-1|13|.|few
TGTGCCAGCAGTTTGGACAAGGACAATGAGCAGTTCTTC
CASSLDKDNEQFF
>TRBV6-2/TRBV6-3|TRBJ1-1|14|.|few
TGTGCCAGCAGTTCGGACAGACTGAACACTGAAGCTTTCTTT
CASSSDRLNTEAFF
>TRBV9|TRBJ2-5|16|TRBD2|.
TGTGCCAGCAGCCGACGGACTAGCGCCATACAAGAGACCCAGTACTTC
CASSRRTSAIQETQYF
>TRBV12-3/TRBV12-4|TRBJ1-1|15|TRBD1|once
TGTGCCAGCAGTTTGTATACAGGGGGCGCGGTAGTAGCTTTCTTT
CASSLYTGGAVVAFF
>TRBV18|TRBJ1-1|14|.|.
TGTGCCAGCTCACCAGCAGGGCGTAACACTGAAGCTTTCTTT
CASSPAGRNTEAFF